A selection of T cell receptor beta chains follows, all from one sample in a study of blood T cells in healthy people across ages. In TCRdb, the 5' RACE reads were re-called with MiXCR into one record per CDR3 protein. The data contain more than 450,000 distinct CDR3 sequences, about 29% of them singletons. In addition, the sample was reused for a study of T cells of mothers and their children.

The sequenced sample was blood. The receptors stem from a boy younger than 10 in good health. Each CDR3 is given with its conserved first and last residue. D genes are given only for firm matches. The size entry is marked missing in some rows and otherwise reads once, few, many or a size class.

clone size	J gene	V gene	D gene	CDR3 DNA	CDR3 protein
few	TRBJ2-5	TRBV27	NA	TGTGCCAGCAGTCCCATGAGGGGGAGGGCCCAAGAGACCCAGTACTTC	CASSPMRGRAQETQYF
NA	TRBJ2-2	TRBV18	TRBD2	TGTGCCAGCTCACCTGGGACTAGCGGCACCGGGGAGCTGTTTTTT	CASSPGTSGTGELFF
few	TRBJ1-3	TRBV5-1	NA	TGCGCCAGCAGTTGGGTCGGGGTTTACGGAAACACCATATATTTT	CASSWVGVYGNTIYF
few	TRBJ1-1	TRBV12-5	TRBD1	TGTGCTAGCGCGCCACCGCAGGGGGCGGCTTACTTGAACACTGAAGCTTTCTTT	CASAPPQGAAYLNTEAFF
NA	TRBJ1-3	TRBV12-3/TRBV12-4	NA	TGTGCCAGCCCTCGGGGGGCTGGAAACACCATATATTTT	CASPRGAGNTIYF
NA	TRBJ1-6	TRBV3-1	TRBD1	TGTGCCAGCAGCCTGGACAGGGAGGGTTCACCCCTCCACTTT	CASSLDREGSPLHF
few	TRBJ1-1	TRBV6-1	NA	TGTGCCAGCAGCTATCTGTCCGGGCTGAACACTGAAGCTTTCTTT	CASSYLSGLNTEAFF
NA	TRBJ2-5	TRBV10-3	TRBD1	TGTGCCATCAGAAGGGGACAGACCCAAGAGACCCAGTACTTC	CAIRRGQTQETQYF
NA	TRBJ2-1	TRBV7-8	TRBD2	TGTGCCAGCAGCCGATGGACTAGCGGGATCTACAATGAGCAGTTCTTC	CASSRWTSGIYNEQFF
few	TRBJ1-2	TRBV20-1	TRBD1	TGCAGTGCTTCTCCCTTACAGGGGGCGGGTTATGGCTACACCTTC	CSASPLQGAGYGYTF
NA	TRBJ1-2	TRBV12-3/TRBV12-4	NA	TGTGCCAGCAGCTCTTGGACGGCCGCCTATGGCTACACCTTC	CASSSWTAAYGYTF
few	TRBJ2-1	TRBV3-1	NA	TGTGCCAGCAGCCAAGTTCAGGGGGGGAATGAGCAGTTCTTC	CASSQVQGGNEQFF
NA	TRBJ2-2	TRBV30	NA	TGTGCCTGGAGTGTCGTACAGGGAGGCGGGGAGCTGTTTTTT	CAWSVVQGGGELFF
NA	TRBJ2-3	TRBV20-1	NA	TGCAGTGCTAGCGGGGTTGGGGGCACAGATACGCAGTATTTT	CSASGVGGTDTQYF
NA	TRBJ2-1	TRBV27	NA	TGTGCCAGCAGTTTTTGGAGGGGAACCGACAATGAGCAGTTCTTC	CASSFWRGTDNEQFF
NA	TRBJ1-5	TRBV29-1	NA	TGCAGCGTTGAAAAACAGGGTAGCAATCAGCCCCAGCATTTT	CSVEKQGSNQPQHF
NA	TRBJ1-2	TRBV6-1	NA	TGTGCCAGCAGGGAAAGGGGCTCTATTAACTATGGCTACACCTTC	CASRERGSINYGYTF
NA	TRBJ2-7	TRBV12-3/TRBV12-4	NA	TGTGCCAGCAGTCCACAGGGGGGGATCTACGAGCAGTACTTC	CASSPQGGIYEQYF
NA	TRBJ2-5	TRBV19	NA	TGTGCCAGTAGTATACAGAGACAAGAGACCCAGTACTTC	CASSIQRQETQYF
few	TRBJ2-2	TRBV5-5	NA	TGTGCCAGCAGCTTGGGAAGCTCCCTAGCGGAGCTGTTTTTT	CASSLGSSLAELFF
NA	TRBJ2-1	TRBV7-9	NA	TGTGCCAGCAGCTTAGTGGGGGTGTCAGACTACAATGAGCAGTTCTTC	CASSLVGVSDYNEQFF
NA	TRBJ2-7	TRBV6-1	NA	TGTGCCAGCAGTGGGGGGGCCTGGGACGTCAACGAGCAGTACTTC	CASSGGAWDVNEQYF
NA	TRBJ2-1	TRBV12-3/TRBV12-4	NA	TGTGCCAGCAGTTACTTCCCAACATCCTACAATGAGCAGTTCTTC	CASSYFPTSYNEQFF
few	TRBJ2-7	TRBV6-6	TRBD2	TGTGCCAGCAGACCCCCCTCTAGCGGGGGGGCGTACGAGCAGTACTTC	CASRPPSSGGAYEQYF
few	TRBJ1-5	TRBV12-3/TRBV12-4	NA	TGTGCCAGCAGTTTACAGGGAGGGGCAAATCAGCCCCAGCATTTT	CASSLQGGANQPQHF
many	TRBJ2-1	TRBV12-3/TRBV12-4	NA	TGTGCCAGCAGTTTAGCCCGGCGGTTTTCCTACAATGAGCAGTTCTTC	CASSLARRFSYNEQFF
few	TRBJ2-3	TRBV12-3/TRBV12-4	NA	TGTGCCAGCACCCTCGGGGGCGTGGATACGCAGTATTTT	CASTLGGVDTQYF
NA	TRBJ2-2	TRBV10-1	TRBD2	TGCGCCAGCAGTTCAGGACTAGCGGGAGGAACCACCGGGGAGCTGTTTTTT	CASSSGLAGGTTGELFF
once	TRBJ2-7	TRBV6-6	NA	TGTGCCAGCAGAGGGGACTCCGCCTACGAGCAGTACTTC	CASRGDSAYEQYF
NA	TRBJ1-4	TRBV12-5	NA	TGTGCTAGTGGCTCAGGGGCAACTAATGAAAAACTGTTTTTT	CASGSGATNEKLFF
NA	TRBJ2-1	TRBV6-5	TRBD2	TGTGCCAGCAGTTACCGGATACCGGGAGGGCCCTCTACCAATGAGCAGTTCTTC	CASSYRIPGGPSTNEQFF
NA	TRBJ2-1	TRBV30	NA	TGTGCCTGGAGTAGGGGGGCCTACGAGCAGTTCTTC	CAWSRGAYEQFF
NA	TRBJ2-5	TRBV3-1	NA	TGTGCCAGCAGACCAAATAGCGCAGAGACCCAGTACTTC	CASRPNSAETQYF
few	TRBJ2-7	TRBV18	NA	TGTGCCAGCTCACCACCGGCAGGGTTCCACGAGCAGTACTTC	CASSPPAGFHEQYF
NA	TRBJ2-5	TRBV10-3	NA	TGTGCCATCAGTGATGGGGTGCGGGATATAAAGCGGGAGACCCAGTACTTC	CAISDGVRDIKRETQYF